Below, 28 T cell receptor beta chains from the same sample are listed, as sequenced in a study of blood T cell repertoires in COVID-19 (dated by TCRdb to the early 2020s). To prepare the library, the immunoSEQ multiplex PCR assay was applied. The table was pulled from immuneACCESS by TCRdb, which kept in-frame rearrangements only. Such tables lose some clones; where checked, under half of the loss comes from unresolved V genes, and the rest has no known cause. A total of about 160,000 clones appear in this sample, approximately 82% of them only once. The leading ten clones occupy roughly 20% of the sample. The sample was PBMCs or T cells enriched from blood (not recorded which). Every receptor here comes from a man in his 60s who had recovered from COVID-19.

The rearrangement links TRBV18 to TRBJ2-6, with D unresolved. This CDR3 is built from 15 residues. Trimming took 6 bases from V and 1 from J, leaving 10 bases between them. CDR1 and CDR2 from the germline V gene are KGHSH and LQKENI. The CDR3 spells CASSVSKSGANVLTF. The CDR3 DNA sequence: TGTGCCAGCTCCGTCTCTAAATCTGGGGCCAACGTCCTGACTTTC.

This chain joins TRBV6-5 and TRBJ1-5; D might be TRBD1 (5 bases). Deletions cut 6 bases from V and 3 bases from J, with 12 bases between. CDR3 size: 14 residues. CDR1 and CDR2 (germline): MNHEY, SVGAGI. The CDR3 is CASRGDSLNQPQHF. CDR3 DNA: TGTGCCAGCAGAGGAGACAGCCTCAATCAGCCCCAGCATTTT.

This clone was observed a few times. The chain has TRBV11-2 and TRBJ1-2, with a tentative D call TRBD1 (6 bases). Germline V gives CDR1 SGHAT, CDR2 FQNNGV. Trimming pared 1 base from V and 0 bases from J, leaving 9 bases between. This CDR3 is 15 amino acids long. The CDR3: CASSLGQAPNYGYTF. The CDR3 nucleotides are TGTGCCAGCAGCTTAGGACAGGCCCCTAACTATGGCTACACCTTC.

This clone was counted between two and nine times. The chain couples TRBV6-5 to TRBJ2-1, with TRBD1 matching over 7 bases. V lost 4 bases to trimming and J lost 5 bases; unmatched junction nucleotides: 5. CDR3 length: 14 residues. From germline, CDR1 is MNHEY and CDR2 SVGAGI. The CDR3 region has the DNA TGTGCCAGCAGTTCTAGGGACAGACACAATGAGCAGTTCTTC. Protein product: CASSSRDRHNEQFF.

The rearrangement joins TRBV28 to TRBJ1-5; D is undetermined. Germline-derived CDR1 and CDR2 are MDHEN and SYDVKM. Trimming took 6 bases from V and 0 from J, leaving 9 bases between them. The CDR3 length is 14 residues. CDR3: CASSGSLSNQPQHF. CDR3 coding DNA: TGTGCCAGCAGCGGGTCCCTTAGCAATCAGCCCCAGCATTTT.

The V and J genes are TRBV5-1 and TRBJ1-1, with 9 nucleotides matching TRBD1. CDR1 SGHRS and CDR2 YFSETQ come from the germline V gene. V gave up 3 bases and J gave up 5 bases; unmatched junction bases: 5. This CDR3 is built from 14 residues. CDR3 sequence (DNA): TGCGCCAGCAGCTCGGGACAGGGTGAAACTGAAGCTTTCTTT. Amino acids: CASSSGQGETEAFF.

This clone was recorded many times. V and J are TRBV9 and TRBJ2-1, with a weak D call TRBD1 (6 bases). CDR3 length: 18 amino acids. V was pared by 4 bases and J by 0 bases, with 20 bases between. Looked up from germline, CDR1 is SGDLS and CDR2 is YYNGEE. CDR3: CASSPQRGTDSSYNEQFF. In DNA form, the CDR3 reads TGTGCCAGCAGCCCCCAAAGGGGGACCGACAGCTCCTACAATGAGCAGTTCTTC.

The rearrangement uses TRBV6-4 and TRBJ1-6; 7 nucleotides agree with TRBD1. The germline V gene has CDR1 MRHNA and CDR2 SNTAGT. Trimming removed 6 bases from V and 7 bases from J; junction bases left unmatched: 6. This CDR3 is 14 amino acids long. CDR3 region: CASSENRGNSPLHF. The CDR3 DNA reads TGTGCCAGCAGCGAAAACAGGGGAAATTCACCCCTCCACTTT.

This clone was found once. The genes are TRBV7-3 and TRBJ2-3; D unclear. Trimming left V 10 bases short and J 5 bases short, with 22 bases between. This CDR3 comprises 15 residues. Per germline, CDR1 SGHTA and CDR2 FQGTGA. The CDR3 reads CATSPTSFGQDTQYF. For the CDR3, the DNA is TGTGCCACCTCGCCGACGAGCTTTGGGCAAGATACGCAGTATTTT.

The V gene is TRBV5-4, the J gene TRBJ2-7, with D perhaps TRBD2 (5 bases). Germline values: CDR1 SGHNT, CDR2 YYREEE (reference sequence). The V gene lost 0 bases and the J gene lost 0 bases, with 13 bases spanning the gap. The CDR3 consists of 16 residues. The CDR3: CASSLGKVASSYEQYF. In DNA form, the CDR3 reads TGTGCCAGCAGCTTGGGGAAAGTAGCGAGCTCCTACGAGCAGTACTTC.

This clone came up a few times. The chain joins TRBV19 to TRBJ2-2; 14 nucleotides agree with TRBD2. The V segment lost 4 bases and the J segment 6 bases; nucleotides outside the gene matches: 13. There are 19 residues in the CDR3. CDR1 and CDR2 from the germline V gene are LNHDA and SQIVND (reference sequence). CDR3 residues: CASSTRSWTSGRRAGELFF. CDR3 DNA: TGTGCCAGTAGTACTAGGTCCTGGACTAGCGGGAGGCGCGCCGGGGAGCTGTTTTTT. The whole variable domain, remainder taken from reference TRBV19 and TRBJ2-2, is DGGITQSPKYLFRKEGQNVTLSCEQNLNHDAMYWYRQDPGQGLRLIYYSQIVNDFQKGDIAEGYSVSREKKESFPLTVTSAQKNPTAFYLCASSTRSWTSGRRAGELFFGEGSRLTVL.

The chain employs TRBV7-8 and TRBJ1-4, with 8 bases matching TRBD1. The CDR3 totals 14 residues. V lost 5 bases and J lost 9; bases outside the gene matches: 8. Germline V CDR1 and CDR2: SGHVS, FQNEAQ. DNA of the CDR3: TGTGCCAGCAGCCCAAGGACAGGGACGAAAAAACTGTTTTTT. Translation: CASSPRTGTKKLFF.

The CDR3 sequence is CASSDPGLAGAVTGELFF. The CDR3 DNA reads TGCGCCAGCAGCGACCCGGGACTAGCGGGAGCGGTCACCGGGGAGCTGTTTTTT. The V gene is TRBV5-1, the J gene TRBJ2-2; TRBD2 agrees at 14 bases. The V and J ends lost 4 bases and 4 bases, in that order; junction bases with no gene match: 9. Germline CDR1 and CDR2: SGHRS and YFSETQ. CDR3 length: 18 amino acids.

A single count supports this clone. The rearrangement links TRBV28 to TRBJ2-2, with 8 bases matching TRBD1. V lost 9 bases and J lost 0; bases outside the gene matches: 3. This CDR3 has 14 amino acids. Per germline, CDR1 MDHEN and CDR2 SYDVKM. CDR3: CASQGAPNTGELFF. CDR3 DNA sequence: TGTGCCAGTCAGGGGGCCCCGAACACCGGGGAGCTGTTTTTT.

The table lists this clone with a few counts. The V and J genes are TRBV7-9 and TRBJ2-7; 10 nucleotides agree with TRBD2. CDR1 and CDR2 (germline): SEHNR, FQNEAQ (reference sequence). CDR3 length: 14 amino acids. Trimming at V came to 5 bases and at J to 4 bases, leaving 5 bases not matched to a gene. The DNA for the CDR3 is TGTGCCAGCAGCCCCACTAGCGGGGCTTACGAGCAGTACTTC. This gives the protein CASSPTSGAYEQYF.

V gene TRBV15 combines with J gene TRBJ2-1; D call uncertain. The CDR3 loop spans 14 amino acids. The V and J ends lost 1 base and 6 bases respectively, with 10 bases between them. Germline values: CDR1 LNHNV, CDR2 YYDKDF (reference sequence). The CDR3 nucleotides are TGTGCCACCAGCAGAGGGGCAGGATCCAATGAGCAGTTCTTC. Protein: CATSRGAGSNEQFF. Supplemented by reference TRBV15 and TRBJ2-1, the full variable domain reads DAMVIQNPRYQVTQFGKPVTLSCSQTLNHNVMYWYQQKSSQAPKLLFHYYDKDFNNEADTPDNFQSRRPNTSFCFLDIRSPGLGDTAMYLCATSRGAGSNEQFFGPGTRLTVL.

This clone was counted once. This chain links TRBV24-1 with TRBJ1-5, with D maybe TRBD1 (5 bases). CDR1 and CDR2 from the germline V gene are KGHDR and SFDVKD. The CDR3 covers 16 residues. The ends were cut back, 2 bases at V and 1 base at J, with 11 bases in the middle. CDR3 loop: CATSDSIGGSNQPQHF. In nucleotides, the CDR3 is TGTGCCACCAGTGATTCCATTGGGGGGAGCAATCAGCCCCAGCATTTT.

V is TRBV28 and J is TRBJ2-1; 12 bases line up with TRBD2. The CDR3 spans 15 residues. CDR1 MDHEN and CDR2 SYDVKM come from the germline V gene. The junction had 6 bases not matched to a gene; V was cut back by 4 bases and J by 8 bases. The DNA of the CDR3 is TGTGCCAGCAGTTCACTAGCGGGAGGTCGCGATGAGCAGTTCTTC. It encodes CASSSLAGGRDEQFF.

This clone was seen only once. This sequence joins TRBV2 and TRBJ1-2; a weak D match, TRBD1 (6 bases). V lost 7 bases and J 0 bases, leaving 18 bases between the germline ends. CDR1 is SNHLY and CDR2 is FYNNEI in the germline V gene. This CDR3 is 16 amino acids long. This chain's CDR3 is CASKQGKSRTNYGYTF. CDR3 coding DNA: TGTGCCAGCAAACAGGGAAAGAGCCGGACTAACTATGGCTACACCTTC.

This chain connects TRBV27 to TRBJ1-5; no definite D call. Trimming pared 8 bases from V and 4 bases from J, leaving 12 bases between. This CDR3 comprises 13 residues. Germline lookup yields CDR1 MNHEY and CDR2 SMNVEV (reference sequence). As DNA, the CDR3 is TGTGCCAGCTCTGTAGGAGGGAATCAGCCCCAGCATTTT. It codes for CASSVGGNQPQHF.

This clone has just a few counts. The chain couples TRBV4-1 to TRBJ2-2, with 8 bases that match TRBD1. With 4 bases clipped from V and 5 bases from J, the junction kept 9 bases outside the gene matches. The V gene's germline CDR1 is MGHRA and CDR2 YSYEKL. The CDR3 loop spans 16 amino acids. The CDR3 sequence is CASSPKGTGGTGELFF. The DNA for the CDR3 is TGCGCCAGCAGCCCCAAAGGGACAGGTGGAACCGGGGAGCTGTTTTTT.

This sequence joins TRBV5-4 and TRBJ2-3; D is perhaps TRBD1 (6 bases). V lost 4 bases and J lost 1, with 16 bases in between. Germline V gene sequence: CDR1 SGHNT, CDR2 YYREEE (reference sequence). The CDR3 has 16 amino acids. CDR3 nucleotide sequence: TGTGCCAGCAGCCTCCCACAGGGCTACGGCACAGATACGCAGTATTTT. Protein product: CASSLPQGYGTDTQYF.

Regarding this clone: This specimen includes other DNA sequences encoding the same CDR3. The chain joins TRBV5-4 to TRBJ2-2; 11 positions match TRBD1. V dropped 0 bases and J dropped 4; count of bases not matched to a gene: 2. The length of the CDR3 is 16 residues. Looked up from germline, CDR1 is SGHNT and CDR2 is YYREEE (reference sequence). CDR3 loop: CASSLAGTGGTGELFF. The CDR3 DNA reads as TGTGCCAGCAGCTTGGCCGGGACAGGGGGCACCGGGGAGCTGTTTTTT.

CDR3 DNA: TGTGCCAGCAGCTTAGCGGGACTCACCAATGAGCAGTTCTTC. It specifies CASSLAGLTNEQFF. The gene calls are TRBV11-1 and TRBJ2-1, with D possibly matching TRBD2 (6 bases). Trimming cost V 0 bases and J 6 bases, with 9 bases left between them. From germline, CDR1 is SGHAT and CDR2 FQDESV (reference sequence). The CDR3 consists of 14 residues.

The chain links TRBV7-3 to TRBJ2-1, with 15 bases that match TRBD2. The germline gives CDR1 SGHTA, CDR2 FQGTGA. The ends lost 4 bases at V and 7 bases at J; junction bases unmatched: 8. The CDR3 is 17 amino acids. The CDR3 bases are TGTGCCAGCAGCTCCATCGGACTAGCGGGAGGGAGTAATGAGCAGTTCTTC. It encodes CASSSIGLAGGSNEQFF.

This chain uses TRBV5-1 with TRBJ1-4; 10 bases are a match to TRBD1. Per the germline V gene, CDR1 is SGHRS and CDR2 is YFSETQ. This CDR3 has 14 amino acids. V gave up 4 bases and J gave up 6 bases; unmatched junction bases: 3. The CDR3 DNA is TGCGCCAGCAGCGTAGGGACAGGGGATGAAAAACTGTTTTTT. It specifies CASSVGTGDEKLFF.

The chain has TRBV6-5 and TRBJ2-1; 10 bases align to TRBD2. Germline V gene sequence: CDR1 MNHEY, CDR2 SVGAGI. CDR3 length equals 15 residues. The junction had 9 bases not matched to a gene; V was cut back by 4 bases and J by 9 bases. CDR3 protein: CASSWTSGTALEQFF. The CDR3 DNA reads TGTGCCAGCAGTTGGACTAGCGGTACAGCCCTTGAGCAGTTCTTC.

The J gene is TRBJ1-1, the V gene TRBV11-1, with 8 positions matching TRBD1. This CDR3 comprises 14 residues. The V gene's germline CDR1 is SGHAT and CDR2 FQDESV (reference sequence). The ends lost 4 bases at V and 1 base at J; junction bases unmatched: 2. The CDR3 here is CASSSDRGNTEAFF. As DNA, the CDR3 is TGTGCCAGCAGCTCTGACAGGGGGAACACTGAAGCTTTCTTT. The full variable domain, with the rest looked up from reference TRBV11-1 and TRBJ1-1, is EAEVAQSPRYKITEKSQAVAFWCDPISGHATLYWYRQILGQGPELLVQFQDESVVDDSQLPKDRFSAERLKGVDSTLKIQPAELGDSAMYLCASSSDRGNTEAFFGQGTRLTVV.